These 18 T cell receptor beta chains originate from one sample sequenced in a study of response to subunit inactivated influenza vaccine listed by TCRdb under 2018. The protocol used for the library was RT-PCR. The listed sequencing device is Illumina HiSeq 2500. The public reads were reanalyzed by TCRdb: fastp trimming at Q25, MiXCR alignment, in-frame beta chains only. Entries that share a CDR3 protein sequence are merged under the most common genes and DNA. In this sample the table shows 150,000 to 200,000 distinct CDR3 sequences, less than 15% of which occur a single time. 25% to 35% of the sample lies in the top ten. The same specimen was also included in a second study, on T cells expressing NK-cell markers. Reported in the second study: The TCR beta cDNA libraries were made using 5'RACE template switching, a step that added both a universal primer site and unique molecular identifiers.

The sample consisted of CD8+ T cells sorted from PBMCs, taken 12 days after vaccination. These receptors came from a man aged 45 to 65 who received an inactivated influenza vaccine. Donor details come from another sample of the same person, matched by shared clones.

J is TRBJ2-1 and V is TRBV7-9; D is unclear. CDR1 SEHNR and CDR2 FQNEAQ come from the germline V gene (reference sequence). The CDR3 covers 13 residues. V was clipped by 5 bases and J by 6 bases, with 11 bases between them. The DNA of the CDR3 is TGTGCCAGCAGCCCGCCGGGCCCCAATGAGCAGTTCTTC. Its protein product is CASSPPGPNEQFF.

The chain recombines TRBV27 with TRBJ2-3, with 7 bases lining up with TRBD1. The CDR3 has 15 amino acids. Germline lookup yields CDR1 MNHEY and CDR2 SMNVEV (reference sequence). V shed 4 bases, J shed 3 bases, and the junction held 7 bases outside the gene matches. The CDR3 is CASSSEDRITDTQYF. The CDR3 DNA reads TGTGCCAGCAGTTCGGAGGACAGGATAACAGATACGCAGTATTTT.

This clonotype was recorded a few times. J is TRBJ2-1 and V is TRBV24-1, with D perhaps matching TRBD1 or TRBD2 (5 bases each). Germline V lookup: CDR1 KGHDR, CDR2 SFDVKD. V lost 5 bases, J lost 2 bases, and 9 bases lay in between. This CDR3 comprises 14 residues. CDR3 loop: CATSGGTPYNEQFF. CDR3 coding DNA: TGTGCCACCAGTGGAGGGACCCCCTACAATGAGCAGTTCTTC.

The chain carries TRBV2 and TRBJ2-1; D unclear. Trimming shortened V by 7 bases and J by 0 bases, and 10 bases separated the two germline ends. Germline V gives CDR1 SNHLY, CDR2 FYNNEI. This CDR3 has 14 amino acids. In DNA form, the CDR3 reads TGTGCCAGCACGGACCAAAGCTCCTACAATGAGCAGTTCTTC. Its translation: CASTDQSSYNEQFF.

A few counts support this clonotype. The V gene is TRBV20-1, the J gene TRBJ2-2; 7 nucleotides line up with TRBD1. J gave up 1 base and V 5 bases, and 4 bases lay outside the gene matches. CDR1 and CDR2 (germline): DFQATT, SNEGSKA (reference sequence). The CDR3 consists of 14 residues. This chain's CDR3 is CSAHDRVNTGELFF. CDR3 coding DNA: TGCAGTGCTCACGACAGGGTGAACACCGGGGAGCTGTTTTTT.

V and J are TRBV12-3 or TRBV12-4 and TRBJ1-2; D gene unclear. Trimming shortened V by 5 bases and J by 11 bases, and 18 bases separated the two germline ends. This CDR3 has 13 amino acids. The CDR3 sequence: CASSPTSRSGYTF. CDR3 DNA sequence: TGTGCCAGCAGTCCTACCAGCCGGTCGGGTTACACCTTC.

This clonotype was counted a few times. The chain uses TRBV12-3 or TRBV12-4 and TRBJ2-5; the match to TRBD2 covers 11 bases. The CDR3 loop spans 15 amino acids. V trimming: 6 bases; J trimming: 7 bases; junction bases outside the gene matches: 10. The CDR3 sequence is CASSTGLAVEGTQYF. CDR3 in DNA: TGTGCCAGCAGCACGGGACTAGCGGTAGAAGGGACCCAGTACTTC.

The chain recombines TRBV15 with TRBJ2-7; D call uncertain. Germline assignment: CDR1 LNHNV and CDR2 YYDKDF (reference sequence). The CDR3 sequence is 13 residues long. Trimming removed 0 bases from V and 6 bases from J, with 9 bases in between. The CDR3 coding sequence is TGTGCCACCAGCAGAGATCGGAGAGGCGAGCAGTACTTC. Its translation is CATSRDRRGEQYF.

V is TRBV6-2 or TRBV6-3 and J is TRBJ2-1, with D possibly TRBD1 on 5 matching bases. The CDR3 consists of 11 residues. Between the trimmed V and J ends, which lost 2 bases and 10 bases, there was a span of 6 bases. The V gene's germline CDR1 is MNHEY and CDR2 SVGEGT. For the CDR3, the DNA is TGTGCCAGCAGTTACCGACAGGAGCAGTTCTTC. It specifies CASSYRQEQFF.

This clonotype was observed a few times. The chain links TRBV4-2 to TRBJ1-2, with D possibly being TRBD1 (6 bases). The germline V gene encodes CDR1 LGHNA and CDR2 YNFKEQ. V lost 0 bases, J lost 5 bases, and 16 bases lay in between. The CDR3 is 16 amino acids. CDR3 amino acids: CASSQEEAGARYGYTF. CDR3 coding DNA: TGTGCCAGCAGCCAAGAGGAGGCAGGGGCTAGGTATGGCTACACCTTC.

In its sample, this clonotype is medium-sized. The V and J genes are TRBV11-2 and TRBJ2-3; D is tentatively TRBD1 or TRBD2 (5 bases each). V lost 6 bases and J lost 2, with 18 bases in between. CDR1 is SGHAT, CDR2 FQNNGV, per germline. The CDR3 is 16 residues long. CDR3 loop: CASSQSGTENTDTQYF. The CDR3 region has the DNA TGTGCCAGCAGTCAGTCGGGGACGGAAAACACAGATACGCAGTATTTT.

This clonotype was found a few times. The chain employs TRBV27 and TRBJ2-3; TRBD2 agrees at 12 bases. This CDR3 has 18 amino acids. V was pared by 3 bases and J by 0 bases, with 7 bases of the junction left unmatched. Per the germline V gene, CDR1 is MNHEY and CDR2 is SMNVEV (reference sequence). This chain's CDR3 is CASSFLTSGSYSTDTQYF. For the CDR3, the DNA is TGTGCCAGCAGTTTTTTGACTAGCGGGAGTTATAGCACAGATACGCAGTATTTT.

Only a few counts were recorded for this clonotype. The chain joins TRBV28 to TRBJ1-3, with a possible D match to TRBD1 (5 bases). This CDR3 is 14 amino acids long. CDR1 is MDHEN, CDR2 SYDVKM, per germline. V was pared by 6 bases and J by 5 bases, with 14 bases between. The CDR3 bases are TGTGCCAGCAGACCGCCGGGGCGAAGAAACACCATATATTTT. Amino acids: CASRPPGRRNTIYF.

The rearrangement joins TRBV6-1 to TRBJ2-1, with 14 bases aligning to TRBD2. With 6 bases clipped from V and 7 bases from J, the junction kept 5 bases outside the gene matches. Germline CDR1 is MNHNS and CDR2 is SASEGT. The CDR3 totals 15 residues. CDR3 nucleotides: TGTGCCAGCAGCTCCGGGACTAGCGGGAGTAATGAGCAGTTCTTC. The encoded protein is CASSSGTSGSNEQFF.

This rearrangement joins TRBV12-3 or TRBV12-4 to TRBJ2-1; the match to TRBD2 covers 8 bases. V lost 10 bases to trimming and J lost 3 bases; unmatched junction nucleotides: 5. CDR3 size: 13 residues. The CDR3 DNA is TGTGCCACCGGGGGGGCCATCTACAATGAGCAGTTCTTC. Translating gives CATGGAIYNEQFF.

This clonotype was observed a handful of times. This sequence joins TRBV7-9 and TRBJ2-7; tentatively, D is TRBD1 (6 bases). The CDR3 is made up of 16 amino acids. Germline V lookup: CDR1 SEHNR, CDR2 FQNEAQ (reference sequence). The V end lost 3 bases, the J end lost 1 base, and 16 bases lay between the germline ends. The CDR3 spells CASSFSDSTLSYEQYF. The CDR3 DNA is TGTGCCAGCAGCTTCTCGGACAGCACTCTATCCTACGAGCAGTACTTC.

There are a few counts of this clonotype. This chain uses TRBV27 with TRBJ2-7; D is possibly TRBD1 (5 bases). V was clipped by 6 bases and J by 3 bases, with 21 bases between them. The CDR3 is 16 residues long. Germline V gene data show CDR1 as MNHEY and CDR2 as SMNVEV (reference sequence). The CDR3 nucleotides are TGTGCCAGCAGGGGCCCGACGAGACAGAACTACTACGAGCAGTACTTC. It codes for CASRGPTRQNYYEQYF.

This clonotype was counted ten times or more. In nucleotides, the CDR3 is TGTGCCAGCAGCCAGAACAGGTACAATGAGCAGTTCTTC. It yields the protein CASSQNRYNEQFF. The gene calls are TRBV28 and TRBJ2-1; perhaps TRBD1 as D (5 bases). Trimming stripped 6 bases from V and 4 bases from J, with 10 bases between. There are 13 residues in the CDR3. Germline V lookup: CDR1 MDHEN, CDR2 SYDVKM.